This TCR beta chain was captured in a study of cytomegalovirus exposure and HLA in healthy donors (dated by TCRdb to 2017 to 2019). Describing the broader study: In an earlier analysis of 450 to 750 of the donors, 250 to 350 Gb of sequence data and 117 million unique TCR beta sequences from about 179 million T cells were reported. An early release covering 550 to 700 HLA-typed donors comprised approximately 290 gigabases of sequencing data and approximately 85 million unique TCR sequences. The genetic ancestry cluster associated with self-reported Caucasian donors included roughly 84% of the 398 genotyped donors. The study aimed to test whether cataloging public T cell receptors could reveal signatures of past pathogen exposure. Using immunosequencing, the study profiled T cell repertoires from 550 to 750 subjects and related those repertoires to cytomegalovirus serostatus. Along with the approximately 700-subject first cohort, a separate validation cohort of 120 different subjects was used. The study combined high-throughput TCR immunosequencing, statistical association of individual TCRs with disease status, and machine learning to predict cytomegalovirus infection status. A later analysis re-analyzed previously published TCR beta repertoires from 650 to 800 donors and added high-resolution HLA genotyping to study TCR occurrence patterns. Rather than drawing on any new phenotypic data, the later analysis identified candidate immune exposures from TCR beta sequences and the way those sequences occurred across donors. In an earlier analysis of roughly 600 of the donors, high-throughput TCR beta sequencing was used to judge whether each TCR beta V gene segment behaved as functional or pseudogenic. Donor age, sex, ethnicity and CMV serostatus were collected together with the repertoire data. In a later genetic analysis, genome-wide SNP genotypes for about three fifths of the 666 donors were used, and that subset was treated as a discovery cohort. All discovery cohort repertoires had been generated using a single sequencing platform. HLA typing covered class I and class II loci at four-digit resolution. Typing coverage varied by locus: roughly 629-630 donors for A, B, C, DRB1 and DQB1; 522 for DQA1; more than 600 for DPA1; 400 to 480 for DPB1. Roughly 5 DR-DQ haplotypes were handled as single units for association and clustering, since linkage in the cohort was strong. Among about 360 genotyped donors of the cohort, an average of around 240,000 unique TCR beta nucleotide sequences were sequenced per donor, roughly 20% of them non-productive. The full study reports these points: Strong co-occurrence of HLA alleles, especially DR and DQ, made assigning TCR associations to individual alleles difficult. While some public TCRs were present in many individuals, most TCR sequences turned up only very rarely across donors. Because HLA typing was unavailable for some donors at each locus, only the typed subset was used in association tests. The sequencing pipeline was judged likely to have produced a cluster of highly shared sequence variants as a technical artifact. In both the original and validation cohorts, the classifier was reported to diagnose cytomegalovirus status with high specificity and sensitivity. In a later analysis, HLA-associated TCR beta chains were found to be more clonally expanded and to have lower generation probabilities than equally common non-associated chains. A further reported finding was that TCR beta sequences accurately predicted the HLA-A and HLA-B alleles for most subjects in the first cohort. Compared with the roughly 720-donor mean, donors in an Asian-associated ancestry cluster had fewer N-insertions in productive TCRs, according to a later genetic analysis. A total of about 150 TCR beta chains were listed by the study as associated with cytomegalovirus. According to a later analysis, parvovirus B19, influenza, CMV and Epstein-Barr virus appeared linked to several top co-occurrence clusters. An association between a missense DCLRE1C variant and V-gene and J-gene trimming of TCR beta chains was found in a later genetic analysis and replicated in an independent cohort. This cohort had only TCR beta chains sequenced, and the lack of alpha or paired-chain data limited which features could be detected. According to a later analysis, TCR association rates differed among HLA loci, with DRB1 alleles showing the most associated TCRs and HLA-C alleles showing the fewest. According to a later analysis, most CMV-associated TCR beta chains appeared to be HLA-restricted, and the HLA associations seemed to be driven largely by CMV exposure. At a false discovery rate of 0.05, a later analysis linked approximately 18,000 TCR beta sequences to specific HLA alleles. Linkage disequilibrium might explain the correlated functional status among segregating V segments, but an unknown experimental factor could not be excluded. In an earlier analysis of 587 of the donors, most TCR beta V segments appeared in productive rearrangements about 87% or about 30% of the time, broadly matching IMGT annotations. For the cohort, immune exposure information was limited to CMV serostatus. It was suggested by the authors that the approach could potentially be generalized to other disease states and immunological phenotypes. The earlier analysis of 587 of the donors excluded 15 to 20 rarely observed V segments, including chromosome 9 orphons, because counts were too low. In vitro tests confirmed that three of the cytomegalovirus-associated TCR beta chains recognize cytomegalovirus antigens. Presence/absence analyses assumed roughly uniform sequencing depth across donors, an assumption that may not hold. Because the 87-base-pair reads could not distinguish some IMGT-functional V segments, including TRBV6-2 and TRBV6-3, those segments were excluded.

Inclusive of the bounding cysteine and phenylalanine, the CDR3 is 18 residues long. The only DNA kept is the CDR3, 54 bases in frame from the first base. Trimming leaves V shorter by 5 bases and J shorter by 0 bases, with the junction holding 12 bases beyond the gene matches. For CDR1 and CDR2, the germline V gene lists MDHEN and SYDVKM. The cohort consisted of some 670 healthy bone marrow donors. All cohort members were sampled while nominally healthy, although unrecorded immune exposures were likely present. The donor was CMV seronegative and belonged to the group of around 350 seronegative cohort members. Every donor gave a peripheral blood sample, and the peripheral blood mononuclear cells from that sample were used for TCR beta sequencing. Genomic DNA extraction from the blood cell samples was performed with the Qiagen DNeasy Blood Extraction Kit. This clone was observed a single time. Its antigen remains unidentified. No per-base quality is available; no much larger clone lies one base away.

Libraries were built with the immunoSEQ multiplex PCR assay. For the multiplex PCR, a mixture combining 60 forward primers for TCR Vbeta segments and 13 reverse primers for TCR Jbeta segments was used. A multiplex PCR assay on genomic DNA amplified the CDR3 region of rearranged TCR beta genes. The amplified TCR beta libraries were sequenced on the Illumina HiSeq System as 87-base-pair reads. The study's own analysis went as follows. A later analysis tallied 80 million to 95 million unique TCR beta chains across the 666 repertoires, and some 10 million of those chains were shared by two or more donors. Raw reads were error-corrected and collapsed into unique sequences by a nearest-neighbor algorithm in which closely related sequences were merged to remove PCR and sequencing errors. V, D and J gene segments were assigned by aligning CDR3 sequences to IMGT reference sequences. For a sequence to be retained, a match of at least six nucleotides to both a V gene segment and a J gene segment was required. A rearrangement was called productive if the CDR3 had no stop codons and remained in frame with V and J, and every other rearrangement was called non-productive. CDR3 was defined according to IMGT convention as the region running from the second conserved V-encoded cysteine to the conserved J-encoded phenylalanine. Sequences without an unambiguous match to a single V gene segment were excluded from the earlier analysis of 587 of the donors. An earlier analysis of some 500 of the donors classified V segments as functional when productive rearrangements were above 56.7% and as segregating when the standard deviation between donors was above 5%. To diagnose cytomegalovirus status from the catalog of TCR beta chain sequences, a statistical classification framework was built. V and J gene assignment, in a later analysis, came from comparing TCR nucleotide sequences with IMGT/GENE-DB human TR gene sequences. In a later analysis, CDR3 sequences and most-parsimonious VDJ recombination scenarios were assigned using the TCRdist pipeline. A later analysis defined each TCR beta chain by its CDR3 amino acid sequence plus V-gene family, and excluded reads lacking a unique V-gene family. To address suspected cross-contamination and a sequencing artifact, a later analysis removed roughly 580 highly shared, low-generation-probability nucleotide sequences. In a later analysis, a clonal expansion index for each public chain was calculated from normalized within-repertoire ranks of inferred template counts. A later analysis computed generation probabilities with a VDJ recombination model fitted to out-of-frame rearrangements, and checked the results against IGoR. In a later analysis, TCR-TCR, TCR-HLA and TCR-CMV co-occurrence was scored with hypergeometric tests, and a repertoire-size bias correction was applied to TCR pairs. False discovery rates were estimated in a later analysis by permuting HLA or CMV assignments 20 times. A later analysis grouped co-occurring TCRs with DBSCAN, adding TCRdist sequence similarity when clustering within HLA-allele-positive subsets. Repertoires with fewer than 30,000 or more than 120,000 public chains were left out of co-occurrence clustering, as were about five repertoires with anomalous nucleotide sharing. TCRdb retrieved this table from immuneACCESS and kept in-frame rearrangements only. Not all clones are present; in checked studies, unresolved V genes account for under half, and no reason is known for the remainder. V, J and clone size were drawn from that table, and D and trimming were deduced from the DNA. Counted in this sample were 120,000 to 150,000 clones; 80% of them appeared once. In total, the top ten clones hold 1.2% of the sample.

The chain links TRBV28 with TRBJ2-3; TRBD2 lines up with 9 middle nucleotides. This TCR derives from a female donor in good health and CMV-seronegative. Input material: PBMCs. The base sequence is TGTGCCAGCAGTCCACCCCCGGGACTAGCATCTAGCACAGATACGCAGTATTTT. Translated, it gives CASSPPPGLASSTDTQYF.